The rows below give T cell receptor beta chains drawn from one sample of a study of cytomegalovirus exposure and HLA in healthy donors. Sequencing was performed with immunoSEQ multiplex PCR; in TCRdb, only in-frame clones are kept and a portion is missing. The sample lists roughly 130,000 clones; about 74% were seen once. Sample: PBMCs. The receptors were sampled from a woman aged 45 to 65 in good health and CMV-seropositive. The CDR3 runs from the conserved cysteine through the conserved F or W. D genes are given only for firm matches. For some rows the clone size is stated as once, few or many, or as a class when expanded; others skip it.

TGTGCCAGCAGTGAACCGGACAGAGGGACTGAAGCTTTCTTT	CASSEPDRGTEAFF	TRBV6-1	TRBJ1-1	once	-
TGTGCCAGCTCACCAAGTCTTTTCGGGGACACAGATACGCAGTATTTT	CASSPSLFGDTDTQYF	TRBV18	TRBJ2-3	once	-
TGTGCCAGCAGTCCATCAGGGGGCGCAGAGACCCAGTACTTC	CASSPSGGAETQYF	TRBV27	TRBJ2-5	-	TRBD1
TGTGCCAGCAGCTTTAGCAGGGGGGACGACGAGCAGTACTTC	CASSFSRGDDEQYF	TRBV11-2	TRBJ2-7	-	-
TGTGCCTGGAGTGAGGGGACAGTTTTCTACAATGAGCAGTTCTTC	CAWSEGTVFYNEQFF	TRBV30	TRBJ2-1	-	TRBD1
TGTGCCAGCAGCTTGAGGGGACAGGGAGTCTATGGCTACACCTTC	CASSLRGQGVYGYTF	TRBV7-2	TRBJ1-2	-	TRBD1
TGTGCCAGCAGACGAGACCCCGGGACAGGGGTCTATGGCTACACCTTC	CASRRDPGTGVYGYTF	TRBV7-6	TRBJ1-2	once	TRBD1
TGTGCCAGCAGCCTGCGCGGACTTGGAAAAGAGACCCAGTACTTC	CASSLRGLGKETQYF	TRBV7-9	TRBJ2-5	-	-
TGTGCCAGCTCACCGGGCTTGGAGAACACTGAAGCTTTCTTT	CASSPGLENTEAFF	TRBV18	TRBJ1-1	-	-
TGCAGTGCTCAAGGCGAGGTCGAGCAGTACTTC	CSAQGEVEQYF	TRBV20-1	TRBJ2-7	once	-
TGTGCCAGCAGCTTAAAGGGACTAGCGGGGGGGCTCGGCACCGGGGAGCTGTTTTTT	CASSLKGLAGGLGTGELFF	TRBV7-9	TRBJ2-2	-	TRBD2
TGCGCCAGCAGCCCGAGGGGGGGAGATCAGCCCCAGCATTTT	CASSPRGGDQPQHF	TRBV10-2	TRBJ1-5	-	-
TGCGCCAGCAGCTTAAGCGGGGCGAACACCGGGGAGCTGTTTTTT	CASSLSGANTGELFF	TRBV5-1	TRBJ2-2	-	TRBD2
TGCGCCAGCAGCCAAGAACAACAGGGCGGCCCCTACGAGCAGTACTTC	CASSQEQQGGPYEQYF	TRBV4-1	TRBJ2-7	-	-
TGCGCCAGCAGCTTGGCGCCAGGGAACCAAGAGACCCAGTACTTC	CASSLAPGNQETQYF	TRBV5-1	TRBJ2-5	-	-
TGCGCCAGCAGCTGGTCGGTGCGGGGAGGAGAGACCCAGTACTTC	CASSWSVRGGETQYF	TRBV5-1	TRBJ2-5	-	-